The 11 T cell receptor beta chains in this list originate from one sample, sequenced in a study of blood T cell repertoires in COVID-19. Libraries were prepared by immunoSEQ multiplex PCR; TCRdb keeps only in-frame clonotypes and omits some of them. In the table there are 95,000 to 110,000 clones, 84% of which are singletons. The source material was peripheral blood. These receptors were taken from a human donor in a cohort sampled during active COVID-19.

This chain joins TRBV29-1 and TRBJ1-1; no clear D gene. The CDR3 covers 13 residues. Trimming pared 4 bases from V and 1 base from J, leaving 10 bases between. The V gene's germline CDR1 is SQVTM and CDR2 ANQGSEA. The CDR3 nucleotides read TGCAGCGTTGCTAACAGCGGGAACACTGAAGCTTTCTTT. Its protein product is CSVANSGNTEAFF.

The rearrangement uses TRBV24-1 and TRBJ2-3, with 9 bases matching TRBD1. This CDR3 contains 16 residues. In germline, CDR1 is KGHDR, CDR2 SFDVKD. Losses at the gene ends were 5 bases for V and 1 base for J; bases not matched to a gene: 6. The chain's CDR3 is CATSAWTGEGTDTQYF. The CDR3 DNA reads as TGTGCCACCAGTGCCTGGACAGGGGAGGGCACAGATACGCAGTATTTT.

This clone was recorded only once. The V gene is TRBV27, the J gene TRBJ2-4; possibly TRBD1 for D (6 bases). CDR3 length: 16 residues. V lost 8 bases to trimming and J lost 1 base, with 18 bases between them. CDR1 and CDR2 (germline): MNHEY, SMNVEV (reference sequence). CDR3 bases: TGTGCCAGCGTTGGGGGCTGGGGGCAGGCCAAAAACATTCAGTACTTC. Translating gives CASVGGWGQAKNIQYF.

J is TRBJ1-2 and V is TRBV5-1; D uncertain. This CDR3 is built from 14 residues. Germline CDR1 is SGHRS and CDR2 is YFSETQ. V lost 5 bases, J lost 5 bases, and 16 bases lay in between. The CDR3 nucleotides read TGCGCCAGCAGTTCCGGTCTGGAGGTTTATGGCTACACCTTC. This gives the protein CASSSGLEVYGYTF.

CDR3 sequence: CASSLGVAFDEQYF. The CDR3, as DNA: TGCGCCAGCAGCTTGGGTGTGGCTTTCGACGAGCAGTACTTC. The chain links TRBV5-1 to TRBJ2-7, with D unclear. V shed 0 bases and J shed 5 bases, with 12 bases lying between them. In germline, CDR1 is SGHRS, CDR2 YFSETQ. CDR3 length: 14 amino acids. Combining the CDR3 with reference TRBV5-1 and TRBJ2-7 gives the whole variable domain KAGVTQTPRYLIKTRGQQVTLSCSPISGHRSVSWYQQTPGQGLQFLFEYFSETQRNKGNFPGRFSGRQFSNSRSEMNVSTLELGDSALYLCASSLGVAFDEQYFGPGTRLTVT.

The chain carries TRBV28 and TRBJ1-1; 9 bases match TRBD1. The J segment lost 1 base and the V segment lost 7 bases, leaving 4 bases of the junction unmatched. Germline assignment: CDR1 MDHEN and CDR2 SYDVKM. This CDR3 has 14 amino acids. The CDR3 sequence is CASIGTGTNTEAFF. The CDR3 region has the DNA TGTGCCAGCATCGGGACAGGGACGAACACTGAAGCTTTCTTT.

This chain joins TRBV6-5 and TRBJ2-2; 7 nucleotides agree with TRBD2. Germline V gene data show CDR1 as MNHEY and CDR2 as SVGAGI. The CDR3 has 16 amino acids. J gave up 4 bases and V 4 bases, and 9 bases lay outside the gene matches. As DNA, the CDR3 is TGTGCCAGCAGTTCGCGACTAGCCCGCGGCACCGGGGAGCTGTTTTTT. This sequence encodes CASSSRLARGTGELFF.

The chain has TRBV18 and TRBJ1-2, with 11 bases identical to TRBD1. The germline CDR1 and CDR2 sequences are KGHSH and LQKENI. This CDR3 contains 14 residues. Trimming at V came to 3 bases and at J to 6 bases, leaving 3 bases not matched to a gene. The CDR3 DNA reads as TGTGCCAGCTCACCGGGACAGGGGGGAGATGGCTACACCTTC. Its translation: CASSPGQGGDGYTF.

The chain carries TRBV7-2 and TRBJ1-5; D is ambiguous. The CDR3 runs to 13 residues. Germline V gives CDR1 SGHTA, CDR2 FQGNSA. The V and J ends lost 1 base and 5 bases respectively, with 6 bases between them. The CDR3 loop is CASSLVADQPQHF. The CDR3 region has the DNA TGTGCCAGCAGCTTAGTGGCCGATCAGCCCCAGCATTTT.

The chain joins TRBV6-5 to TRBJ2-7, with D maybe TRBD1 (6 bases). Germline-derived CDR1 and CDR2 are MNHEY and SVGAGI. This CDR3 is built from 16 residues. Trimming took off 0 bases at V and 1 base at J, with 13 bases between the two ends. The CDR3 bases are TGTGCCAGCAGTTACTCCGGGACACTAACGTCCTACGAGCAGTACTTC. It yields the protein CASSYSGTLTSYEQYF.

This clone was seen a few times. The V and J genes are TRBV7-9 and TRBJ2-7; 9 nucleotides agree with TRBD1. The CDR3 has 15 residues. Germline V gene data show CDR1 as SEHNR and CDR2 as FQNEAQ (reference sequence). The V gene end was trimmed by 6 bases and the J gene end by 3 bases; junction bases not matched to a gene: 9. This chain's CDR3 is CASRAGGTGFYEQYF. DNA of the CDR3: TGTGCCAGCAGGGCCGGAGGGACAGGGTTCTACGAGCAGTACTTC.